This T cell receptor beta chain stems from a study of cytomegalovirus exposure and HLA in healthy donors. Whole-study findings and limits: In the 120 or so validation repertoires, around 95% of cluster scores exceeded 0, per a later analysis. Reports described diagnosis of cytomegalovirus status by the classifier as highly specific and sensitive. For most TCR sequences rarity was the rule, although some public TCRs occurred in many donors.

Sequencing was performed with immunoSEQ multiplex PCR; in TCRdb, only in-frame clones are kept and a portion is missing. Of fewer than 250,000 clones listed, around nine tenths were seen once; the top ten hold less than 3%. As concerns this clone: Its cognate antigen is unknown.

The donors were part of the roughly 120-subject validation cohort, which stood apart from the 666-subject first cohort. J lost 6 bases, V lost 3 bases, and 10 bases had no gene match. The CDR3 sequence is 15 residues long. Germline V lookup: CDR1 SGHRS, CDR2 YFSETQ. This chain connects TRBV5-1 to TRBJ2-7, with TRBD1 identical over 9 bases. The sequencing input was PBMCs. The TCR comes from a man younger than 30 in good health and CMV-seronegative. This CDR3 is CASSSFSGTGSEQYF. CDR3 nucleotide sequence: TGCGCCAGCAGCTCTTTTAGTGGGACAGGGAGCGAGCAGTACTTC.